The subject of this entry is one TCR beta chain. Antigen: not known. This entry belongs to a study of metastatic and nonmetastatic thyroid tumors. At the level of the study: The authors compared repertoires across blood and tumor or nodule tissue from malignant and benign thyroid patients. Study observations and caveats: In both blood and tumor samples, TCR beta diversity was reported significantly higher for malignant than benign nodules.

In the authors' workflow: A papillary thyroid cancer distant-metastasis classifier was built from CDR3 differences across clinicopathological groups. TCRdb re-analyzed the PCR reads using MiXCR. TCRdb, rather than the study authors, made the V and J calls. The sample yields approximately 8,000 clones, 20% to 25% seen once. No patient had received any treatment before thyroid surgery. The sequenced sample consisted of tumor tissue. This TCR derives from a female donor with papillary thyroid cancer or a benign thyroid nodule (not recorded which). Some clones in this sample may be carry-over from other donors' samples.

For the CDR3, the DNA is TGCAGTGCTAGGGGGGACAGGGCCAATTTTTCACCCCTCCACTTT. Translated, it gives CSARGDRANFSPLHF. The V gene is TRBV20-1, the J gene TRBJ1-6; 9 positions agree with TRBD1. There are 15 residues in the CDR3. Germline CDR1 DFQATT, CDR2 SNEGSKA (reference sequence). With V trimmed by 3 bases and J by 9 bases, 9 bases remained unmatched.